The following is a T cell receptor beta chain sequence with its context. Its specificity is not known. This entry comes from a study of cytomegalovirus exposure and HLA in healthy donors. CDR3 length: 15 amino acids. Trimming took 5 bases from V and 5 from J; bases not matched to a gene: 11. Germline lookup yields CDR1 SNHLY and CDR2 FYNNEI. General study results and limits: Most TCR sequences were rare, but some public TCRs occurred in many donors. A later analysis linked a missense variant in DCLRE1C to the trimming of TCR beta V and J genes. In a later analysis, at a false discovery rate of 0.05, under 20,000 TCR beta sequences were associated with HLA alleles. According to the study, approximately 150 TCR beta chains were cytomegalovirus-associated.

Vbeta (60) and Jbeta (13) primers were used in the PCR. This table comes from immunoSEQ multiplex PCR, and its TCRdb copy is limited to in-frame clones, with some not included. The sample includes tens of thousands of clones, around 9.1% of them seen just once. This sequence joins TRBV2 and TRBJ1-1; 7 bases line up with TRBD1. The source of this sequence is a man aged 60-69 years in good health and CMV-seropositive. The sequencing sample was made of PBMCs. Here the CDR3 reads CASSPAQGLRTEAFF. The CDR3 DNA reads TGTGCCAGCAGTCCGGCACAGGGGCTGCGGACTGAAGCTTTCTTT. Combining the CDR3 with reference TRBV2 and TRBJ1-1 gives the whole variable domain EPEVTQTPSHQVTQMGQEVILRCVPISNHLYFYWYRQILGQKVEFLVSFYNNEISEKSEIFDDQFSVERPDGSNFTLKIRSTKLEDSAMYFCASSPAQGLRTEAFFGQGTRLTVV.